This TCR beta chain was captured by sequencing in a study of T cells after yellow fever vaccination. TCRdb called the 5' RACE reads again in MiXCR, with one record for every CDR3 protein. Among roughly 190,000 distinct CDR3 sequences listed, about 11% were seen once. The V gene lost 5 bases and the J gene lost 3 bases, with 11 bases spanning the gap. Germline values: CDR1 SGHVS, CDR2 FNYEAQ. This CDR3 region has 15 residues. Whole-study findings and limits: Post-booster reappearance was seen for most primary-vaccination clones (about 95% CD4, around 90% CD8).

This clonotype appeared a few times. Antigen unknown. Sequences were derived from CD8+ T cells sorted from PBMCs, sampled 15 days after the yellow fever booster vaccination. The rearrangement uses TRBV7-6 and TRBJ1-6; weak D call: TRBD1 (5 bases). The source is a man in his late teens or twenties who received the YFV17D yellow fever vaccine. The CDR3 loop is CASSRGHIYNSPLHF. The CDR3 bases are TGTGCCAGCAGCCGGGGCCATATCTATAATTCACCCCTCCACTTT.